These 28 T cell receptor beta chains share one sample of origin, sequenced in a study of blood T cell repertoires in COVID-19. Only in-frame clones appear in the TCRdb table, and some are missing; sequencing was by immunoSEQ multiplex PCR. The sample includes around 60,000 clones, around 89% of them seen just once. Sequencing was performed on peripheral blood. The receptor source for this set is a man aged 55 to 70 with active COVID-19.

The chain couples TRBV6-6 to TRBJ2-2; D might be TRBD2 (6 bases). Trimming shortened V by 6 bases and J by 1 base, and 12 bases separated the two germline ends. The CDR3 is 15 residues long. Per the germline V gene, CDR1 is MNHNY and CDR2 is SVGAGI (reference sequence). CDR3 sequence: CASRPTSLNTGELFF. Here the CDR3 DNA reads TGTGCCAGCAGACCGACTAGTTTGAACACCGGGGAGCTGTTTTTT.

This chain uses TRBV24-1 with TRBJ1-4, with D possibly being TRBD1 (6 bases). The germline V gene has CDR1 KGHDR and CDR2 SFDVKD. CDR3 size: 14 residues. V dropped 4 bases and J dropped 14 bases, with 19 bases sitting between them. CDR3 loop: CATSDPFDRIKLFF. As DNA, the CDR3 is TGTGCCACCAGTGACCCCTTTGACAGGATCAAGCTGTTTTTT.

To note about this clone: The sample contains more than one DNA sequence encoding this CDR3. The rearrangement joins TRBV19 to TRBJ2-7; D not certain. The CDR3 spans 14 residues. Germline-derived CDR1 and CDR2 are LNHDA and SQIVND (reference sequence). Trimming stripped 1 base from V and 2 bases from J, with 9 bases between. As DNA, the CDR3 is TGTGCCAGTAGTATAGTCGCAGGAACCTACGAGCAGTACTTC. Translating gives CASSIVAGTYEQYF.

The rearrangement uses TRBV5-1 and TRBJ1-2, with D uncertain. Germline values: CDR1 SGHRS, CDR2 YFSETQ. The CDR3 loop spans 17 amino acids. Trimming stripped 0 bases from V and 2 bases from J, with 17 bases between. The CDR3 nucleotides are TGCGCCAGCAGCTTGGACCTCAGGACGGGGTGGAACTATGGCTACACCTTC. It codes for CASSLDLRTGWNYGYTF.

The CDR3 region has the DNA TGTGCCAGCTCACCACCGGGACTAGCGGGAGTCGGGACCCAGTACTTC. Its translation: CASSPPGLAGVGTQYF. This sequence joins TRBV18 and TRBJ2-5; TRBD2 matches at 14 bases. J was trimmed by 7 bases and V by 0 bases; bases with no gene match: 4. CDR1 and CDR2 (germline): KGHSH, LQKENI. There are 16 residues in the CDR3.

The rearrangement uses TRBV19 and TRBJ1-1, with a possible D match to TRBD1 (5 bases). Germline assignment: CDR1 LNHDA and CDR2 SQIVND (reference sequence). The CDR3 spans 18 residues. V shed 1 base and J shed 0 bases, with 18 bases lying between them. Written as DNA, the CDR3 is TGTGCCAGTAGTATAGGGCCAGGGCGGTTCAGGGTGAACACTGAAGCTTTCTTT. Amino acids: CASSIGPGRFRVNTEAFF.

The rearrangement links TRBV29-1 to TRBJ2-1, with a possible D match to TRBD2 (6 bases). The CDR3 has 12 amino acids. Per germline, CDR1 SQVTM and CDR2 ANQGSEA. V dropped 4 bases and J dropped 9 bases, with 13 bases sitting between them. The CDR3 sequence: CSVAGGVGEQFF. CDR3 DNA sequence: TGCAGCGTTGCCGGCGGGGTCGGTGAGCAGTTCTTC.

The chain combines TRBV29-1 with TRBJ2-3, with 14 nucleotides matching TRBD2. CDR1 SQVTM and CDR2 ANQGSEA come from the germline V gene. The V gene end was trimmed by 6 bases and the J gene end by 11 bases; junction bases not matched to a gene: 7. There are 13 residues in the CDR3. CDR3 protein: CSVAGLAGVGQYF. The CDR3 bases are TGCAGCGTCGCGGGACTAGCGGGGGTCGGGCAGTATTTT.

The rearrangement joins TRBV28 to TRBJ1-3; 8 positions agree with TRBD1. V shed 7 bases and J 5 bases; nucleotides not matched to a gene: 4. CDR3 length equals 13 residues. The V gene's germline CDR1 is MDHEN and CDR2 SYDVKM. CDR3 loop: CASIRTGRNTIYF. For the CDR3, the DNA is TGTGCCAGCATCAGGACAGGGAGAAACACCATATATTTT.

The gene calls are TRBV30 and TRBJ1-2, with a weak D call TRBD1 (5 bases). The ends were cut back, 2 bases at V and 2 bases at J, with 6 bases in the middle. Germline CDR1 reads GTSNPN; CDR2 reads SVGIG (reference sequence). This CDR3 region has 12 residues. The CDR3: CAWSRTNYGYTF. DNA of the CDR3: TGTGCCTGGAGTCGGACAAACTATGGCTACACCTTC. Together with reference TRBV30 and TRBJ1-2, the CDR3 gives the full variable domain: SQTIHQWPATLVQPVGSPLSLECTVEGTSNPNLYWYRQAAGRGLQLLFYSVGIGQISSEVPQNLSASRPQDRQFILSSKKLLLSDSGFYLCAWSRTNYGYTFGSGTRLTVV.

J is TRBJ1-4 and V is TRBV2, with 9 positions matching TRBD1. The germline CDR1 and CDR2 sequences are SNHLY and FYNNEI. This CDR3 has 13 amino acids. V lost 7 bases, J lost 7 bases, and 4 bases stayed unmatched. CDR3 sequence (DNA): TGTGCCAGCACGGGACAGGGTTTTGAAAAACTGTTTTTT. It encodes CASTGQGFEKLFF.

This chain uses TRBV5-1 with TRBJ1-3, with D perhaps TRBD1 (6 bases). The CDR3 has 15 amino acids. V gave up 1 base and J gave up 2 bases, with 10 bases separating them. CDR1 is SGHRS and CDR2 is YFSETQ in the germline V gene. The CDR3 DNA is TGCGCCAGCAGCTTGTCGCCAGGGGCTGGAAACACCATATATTTT. Translated, it gives CASSLSPGAGNTIYF.

This sequence joins TRBV29-1 and TRBJ2-2; 8 positions match TRBD1. The ends lost 5 bases at V and 1 base at J; junction bases unmatched: 6. CDR1 and CDR2 (germline): SQVTM, ANQGSEA. This CDR3 has 15 amino acids. The CDR3 spells CSVMRGTGNTGELFF. In nucleotides, the CDR3 is TGCAGCGTTATGAGGGGGACAGGGAACACCGGGGAGCTGTTTTTT.

CDR3 region: CASSYVGGGYGYTF. CDR3 bases: TGTGCCAGCAGTTACGTTGGGGGCGGCTATGGCTACACCTTC. This rearrangement joins TRBV6-5 to TRBJ1-2; tentative D call: TRBD1 (6 bases). In germline, CDR1 is MNHEY, CDR2 SVGAGI. The CDR3 extends over 14 amino acids. V lost 2 bases to trimming and J lost 4 bases, with 11 bases between them.

This clone was detected only once. The genes are TRBV5-1 and TRBJ2-7; D might be TRBD2 (5 bases). CDR1 and CDR2 from the germline V gene are SGHRS and YFSETQ. The CDR3 sequence is 15 residues long. V shed 0 bases and J shed 3 bases, with 13 bases lying between them. CDR3 residues: CASSLVPGGGYEQYF. CDR3 DNA sequence: TGCGCCAGCAGCTTGGTTCCGGGTGGAGGCTACGAGCAGTACTTC. Supplemented by reference TRBV5-1 and TRBJ2-7, the full variable domain reads KAGVTQTPRYLIKTRGQQVTLSCSPISGHRSVSWYQQTPGQGLQFLFEYFSETQRNKGNFPGRFSGRQFSNSRSEMNVSTLELGDSALYLCASSLVPGGGYEQYFGPGTRLTVT.

This chain uses TRBV6-5 with TRBJ2-3; maybe TRBD2 (6 bases). CDR1 and CDR2 (germline): MNHEY, SVGAGI. Trimming stripped 6 bases from V and 15 bases from J, with 19 bases between. The CDR3 is 12 residues long. The CDR3 region is CASSPTGTPVYF. The DNA for the CDR3 is TGTGCCAGCAGCCCAACCGGGACTCCTGTATATTTT.

This clone turned up a few times. The gene calls are TRBV19 and TRBJ2-7; possible D gene TRBD2, 6 bases. This CDR3 region has 15 residues. V was shortened by 5 bases and J by 3 bases, with 17 bases between the two germline ends. From germline, CDR1 is LNHDA and CDR2 SQIVND (reference sequence). Here the CDR3 reads CASSPYGTGLYEQYF. The CDR3 nucleotides read TGTGCCAGTAGTCCTTATGGGACGGGACTCTACGAGCAGTACTTC.

The chain joins TRBV30 to TRBJ2-7, with D possibly TRBD2 on 6 matching bases. The CDR3 has 16 residues. CDR1 and CDR2 from the germline V gene are GTSNPN and SVGIG (reference sequence). V was cut by 0 bases and J by 3 bases, with 18 bases left in between. In nucleotides, the CDR3 is TGTGCCTGGAGTGTACGCTGGAGGGGTTCGCTCTACGAGCAGTACTTC. This sequence encodes CAWSVRWRGSLYEQYF.

The rearrangement joins TRBV30 to TRBJ1-2; tentatively, D is TRBD1 (6 bases). The CDR3 is made up of 13 amino acids. V lost 3 bases to trimming and J lost 8 bases, with 16 bases between them. Germline V gene data show CDR1 as GTSNPN and CDR2 as SVGIG (reference sequence). The CDR3: CAWSQQKGTGYTF. The CDR3 DNA follows: TGTGCCTGGAGCCAACAGAAGGGGACAGGCTACACCTTC.

The V gene is TRBV6-2 or TRBV6-3, the J gene TRBJ2-2; 12 bases are a match to TRBD1. The CDR3 is 14 residues long. V lost 6 bases to trimming and J lost 10 bases; unmatched junction nucleotides: 6. Per the germline V gene, CDR1 is MNHEY and CDR2 is SVGEGT. This chain's CDR3 is CASSGDRGREELFF. CDR3 bases: TGTGCCAGCAGCGGGGACAGGGGGCGCGAGGAGCTGTTTTTT.

This sequence joins TRBV29-1 and TRBJ2-7, with 7 positions matching TRBD1. The germline V gene has CDR1 SQVTM and CDR2 ANQGSEA. The trim removed 2 bases at V and 3 bases at J, leaving 19 bases unmatched. The CDR3 is 18 residues long. The CDR3 is CSVELRGPQGPRGYEQYF. The CDR3 region has the DNA TGCAGCGTTGAATTGAGGGGTCCACAGGGGCCCAGGGGCTACGAGCAGTACTTC.

The rearrangement joins TRBV29-1 to TRBJ2-3; D possibly corresponds to TRBD2 (5 bases). The CDR3 sequence is 11 residues long. The germline gives CDR1 SQVTM, CDR2 ANQGSEA. Trimming stripped 7 bases from V and 6 bases from J, with 11 bases between. This CDR3 is CSDLTGDTQYF. The CDR3 nucleotides are TGCAGCGACCTGACGGGGGATACGCAGTATTTT.

V and J are TRBV20-1 and TRBJ1-2, with D tentatively TRBD1 (5 bases). The CDR3 consists of 15 residues. CDR1 DFQATT and CDR2 SNEGSKA come from the germline V gene (reference sequence). V shed 3 bases and J shed 5 bases, with 19 bases lying between them. CDR3 residues: CSASINRPFPYGYTF. The CDR3 DNA is TGCAGTGCTAGTATAAACAGGCCCTTTCCATATGGCTACACCTTC.

The rearrangement uses TRBV18 and TRBJ2-1, with 8 bases identical to TRBD1. The CDR3 is 15 amino acids. Losses at the gene ends were 8 bases for V and 4 bases for J; bases not matched to a gene: 10. Germline V gene sequence: CDR1 KGHSH, CDR2 LQKENI. The CDR3: CASGTETGAYNEQFF. In DNA form, the CDR3 reads TGTGCCAGCGGCACCGAGACAGGGGCGTACAATGAGCAGTTCTTC.

For this clone: The junction shows a germline mismatch at one end, possibly a read error. The chain combines TRBV3-1 (or the pseudogene TRBV3-2) with TRBJ2-1; D is possibly TRBD2 (6 bases). The V gene's germline CDR1 is LGHDT and CDR2 YNNKEL (reference sequence). This CDR3 is 12 amino acids long. The CDR3 DNA sequence: TGTGCCAGCAGACAAGCGCGGGGATTGCAGTTCTTC. This codes for CASRQARGLQFF.

The CDR3 is CASRRGQSNYGYTF. CDR3 bases: TGTGCCAGCAGGAGGGGACAGTCGAACTATGGCTACACCTTC. V is TRBV2 and J is TRBJ1-2; 7 nucleotides match TRBD1. In germline, CDR1 is SNHLY, CDR2 FYNNEI. The CDR3 spans 14 residues. V was clipped by 6 bases and J by 2 bases; unmatched bases: 6.

This rearrangement joins TRBV18 to TRBJ2-5; TRBD1 matches 10 bases. Germline loops: CDR1 KGHSH, CDR2 LQKENI. The CDR3 sequence is 14 residues long. V lost 4 bases to trimming and J lost 7 bases; unmatched junction nucleotides: 6. The CDR3 coding sequence is TGTGCCAGCTCACTTCCGGGACAGGGGTCGACCCAGTACTTC. Residues: CASSLPGQGSTQYF.

Here the CDR3 reads CASSLWAGSYEQYF. For the CDR3, the DNA is TGTGCCAGCAGTTTATGGGCAGGGTCCTACGAGCAGTACTTC. The J gene is TRBJ2-7, the V gene TRBV27, with a possible D match to TRBD1 (5 bases). CDR1 is MNHEY and CDR2 is SMNVEV in the germline V gene (reference sequence). CDR3 length: 14 residues. V was pared by 1 base and J by 1 base, with 8 bases between.